The next 13 T cell receptor beta chains were all read from a single sample in a study of shared clonotypes between healthy human individuals. The table came from immunoSEQ multiplex PCR; TCRdb's copy has only in-frame clones and leaves some out. The table records more than 2,000,000 clones, more than 90% of them present only once. The specimen sequenced was naive CD4+ T cells sorted from blood. This sample's subset: CD45RA+ positively selected. These receptors were taken from a man aged 18 to 35 in good health.

The genes are TRBV27 and TRBJ2-1; weak D call: TRBD2 (6 bases). V was clipped by 5 bases and J by 0 bases, with 14 bases between them. CDR3 length: 16 residues. Germline loops: CDR1 MNHEY, CDR2 SMNVEV (reference sequence). The DNA for the CDR3 is TGTGCCAGCAGTCTCAGACTAGGCAGCTCCTACAATGAGCAGTTCTTC. Protein product: CASSLRLGSSYNEQFF.

The chain links TRBV10-3 to TRBJ2-1; TRBD2 aligns across 13 bases. With V trimmed by 8 bases and J by 1 base, 5 bases remained unmatched. The CDR3 has 16 amino acids. The germline V gene encodes CDR1 ENHRY and CDR2 SYGVKD. The CDR3 nucleotides read TGTGCCATCCGGACTAGCGGGAGAGTGTCCTACAATGAGCAGTTCTTC. As protein: CAIRTSGRVSYNEQFF.

V is TRBV9 and J is TRBJ2-5; D may be TRBD1 (5 bases). Deletions cut 0 bases from V and 4 bases from J, with 22 bases between. The germline CDR1 and CDR2 sequences are SGDLS and YYNGEE. CDR3 length: 18 residues. Written as DNA, the CDR3 is TGTGCCAGCAGCGTAGGTACTTACTTCAGGGATCGCGCAGAGACCCAGTACTTC. Translation: CASSVGTYFRDRAETQYF.

This chain uses TRBV4-1 with TRBJ2-5, with D possibly matching TRBD1 (7 bases). V gave up 1 base and J gave up 4 bases, with 16 bases separating them. The CDR3 runs 16 residues. Germline values: CDR1 MGHRA, CDR2 YSYEKL. The CDR3 here is CASSQGPQGEVETQYF. The CDR3 DNA reads as TGCGCCAGCAGCCAAGGCCCGCAGGGGGAGGTAGAGACCCAGTACTTC.

The J gene is TRBJ1-1, the V gene TRBV7-2; D gene unclear. CDR1 and CDR2 (germline): SGHTA, FQGNSA. Trimming shortened V by 4 bases and J by 10 bases, and 22 bases separated the two germline ends. CDR3 size: 15 residues. The CDR3 here is CASSSEVGWRVGAFF. For the CDR3, the DNA is TGTGCCAGCAGCTCCGAAGTAGGTTGGAGGGTTGGAGCTTTCTTT.

The chain recombines TRBV11-2 with TRBJ2-5, with TRBD1 matching 10 bases. The CDR3 length is 19 residues. Germline trimming cut 4 bases from V and 0 bases from J; bases unmatched to any gene: 14. In germline, CDR1 is SGHAT, CDR2 FQNNGV. CDR3 protein: CASSSTGVGTGVYQETQYF. In DNA form, the CDR3 reads TGTGCCAGCAGCTCCACAGGCGTGGGGACAGGGGTGTACCAAGAGACCCAGTACTTC. The whole variable domain, remainder taken from reference TRBV11-2 and TRBJ2-5, is EAGVAQSPRYKIIEKRQSVAFWCNPISGHATLYWYQQILGQGPKLLIQFQNNGVVDDSQLPKDRFSAERLKGVDSTLKIQPAKLEDSAVYLCASSSTGVGTGVYQETQYFGPGTRLLVL.

The rearrangement links TRBV28 to TRBJ1-2; D unclear. The CDR3 totals 12 residues. The V gene's germline CDR1 is MDHEN and CDR2 SYDVKM. V was pared by 3 bases and J by 4 bases, with 6 bases between. The CDR3 DNA follows: TGTGCCAGCAGTTTTGGACCCTATGGCTACACCTTC. It translates to CASSFGPYGYTF.

The chain joins TRBV9 to TRBJ2-3; 15 bases align to TRBD2. V lost 4 bases to trimming and J lost 3 bases; unmatched junction nucleotides: 9. CDR1 is SGDLS and CDR2 is YYNGEE in the germline V gene. This CDR3 contains 18 residues. CDR3 nucleotides: TGTGCCAGCAGCTCCACCGGGACTAGCGGGAGGAAAACAGATACGCAGTATTTT. It is translated as CASSSTGTSGRKTDTQYF. Supplemented by reference TRBV9 and TRBJ2-3, the full variable domain reads DSGVTQTPKHLITATGQRVTLRCSPRSGDLSVYWYQQSLDQGLQFLIQYYNGEERAKGNILERFSAQQFPDLHSELNLSSLELGDSALYFCASSSTGTSGRKTDTQYFGPGTRLTVL.

The chain joins TRBV5-4 to TRBJ2-1, with 12 bases matching TRBD2. The CDR3 has 15 amino acids. CDR1 SGHNT and CDR2 YYREEE come from the germline V gene (reference sequence). The J segment lost 6 bases and the V segment lost 6 bases, leaving 7 bases of the junction unmatched. The CDR3 is CASNPTSGSSNEQFF. In DNA, the CDR3 is TGTGCCAGCAACCCGACTAGCGGGAGCTCCAATGAGCAGTTCTTC.

Turning to this clone: Additional DNA sequences in this sample encode the identical CDR3. The chain links TRBV6-5 to TRBJ1-3; D is uncertain. Germline V lookup: CDR1 MNHEY, CDR2 SVGAGI. The ends were cut back, 6 bases at V and 4 bases at J, with 7 bases in the middle. The CDR3 covers 12 residues. The CDR3 coding sequence is TGTGCCAGCAGCTCGACAGGAAACACCATATATTTT. It specifies CASSSTGNTIYF.

This chain joins TRBV2 and TRBJ2-5; D unclear. CDR3 length equals 12 residues. V was cut by 7 bases and J by 5 bases, with 11 bases left in between. Germline CDR1 reads SNHLY; CDR2 reads FYNNEI. CDR3 in DNA: TGTGCCAGCACCAGGACCCCGGAGACCCAGTACTTC. Protein sequence: CASTRTPETQYF.

The V and J genes are TRBV9 and TRBJ2-5, with D perhaps TRBD1 (5 bases). The CDR3 sequence is 15 residues long. Deletions cut 4 bases from V and 5 bases from J, with 18 bases between. Per germline, CDR1 SGDLS and CDR2 YYNGEE. The CDR3 protein is CASSKSWGVMETQYF. The CDR3 bases are TGTGCCAGCAGCAAGTCGTGGGGCGTCATGGAGACCCAGTACTTC.

The chain joins TRBV5-8 to TRBJ2-7, with TRBD2 identical over 9 bases. V was pared by 0 bases and J by 4 bases, with 8 bases of the junction left unmatched. CDR1 is SGHTS and CDR2 is YDEGEE in the germline V gene. The CDR3 contains 16 residues. The CDR3 here is CASSLAFSGRVYEQYF. The CDR3 DNA reads TGTGCCAGCAGCTTGGCCTTTAGCGGGAGAGTGTACGAGCAGTACTTC.